This T cell receptor (beta chain) was recorded in a study of glioma-infiltrating T cells after dendritic cell vaccination (dated by TCRdb to 2016 to 2017). Turning to the overall study: A cohort of 15 glioblastoma patients from Phase I and II dendritic cell vaccination trials was included, of whom 9 were newly diagnosed and 6 had recurrent disease. Between about 2002 and 2013, the patients were given dendritic cell vaccination pulsed with autologous tumor lysate. To make the vaccine, monocyte-derived dendritic cells were cultured for six to eight days with IL-4 and GM-CSF and then pulsed overnight with autologous tumor lysate. Patients received three intradermal dendritic cell vaccine injections at biweekly intervals in the arm below the axilla. In glioblastoma patients vaccinated with dendritic cells, deep sequencing of TCR beta CDR3 regions served to measure the amount of tumor-infiltrating lymphocytes and to compare repertoires between tumor and blood. Survival after dendritic cell vaccination was correlated with TCR sequencing metrics, including TIL content and tumor-blood repertoire overlap. Overall results and qualifications from the work: Longer time to progression and overall survival after dendritic cell vaccination were predicted by higher estimated pretreatment TIL content. The TCR overlap response model with three groups was called speculative and said to need prospective validation. The cohort was small and heterogeneous, only a few patients had full blood and tumor sets, and even fewer had initial-recurrent tumor pairs. No direct relationship between TCR clonality and survival was found, suggesting a diverse polyclonal response may matter.

The immunoSEQ assay amplified TCRB CDR3 regions from roughly 2 micrograms of genomic DNA, or from all available DNA when less than that amount was available. The multiplex PCR employed 60 forward primers targeting TCR V beta segments and 13 reverse primers targeting J beta segments. To estimate the number of reads per starting template, synthetic control templates were added to each sample at limiting dilution. The Illumina HiSeq System generated sequencing reads of 87 bp. Per the original workflow: PCR and sequencing errors were removed by merging closely related sequences with a nearest neighbor algorithm. TCR overlap was defined as the percentage of unique tumor TCR beta sequences that were also present in the same patient's peripheral blood. Entries here come from immuneACCESS through TCRdb and include only in-frame sequences with V and J called. Some clones fail to appear in such tables; in the studies checked, an unresolved V gene covers under half of the shortfall, and the cause of the remainder is unknown. That table supplies the V and J calls and clone size; D and trimming were determined from the DNA. This sample has tens of thousands of clones in its table, and roughly four fifths of those were observed once. Jointly, the top ten make up less than 8% of the sample.

The sample's time point, from its label and the paper: after dendritic cell vaccination, including at tumor progression/relapse. Patients were selected on the basis of adequate residual fresh-frozen tumor tissue and more than two years of available survival data. Although molecular status otherwise differed among the glioblastoma patients, no patient had an isocitrate dehydrogenase mutation. PBMC were collected before vaccination, two weeks after the third vaccination, and at tumor progression when it occurred. Genomic DNA was extracted with the Qiagen DNeasy Blood extraction Kit. A word on this clone: Its antigen is unknown. No much larger clone exists at a distance of one base, and base qualities are not known.

The TCR sequence derives from a human donor with glioblastoma. Material: blood, obtained after dendritic cell vaccination.

The encoded CDR3 is CASSQEAPARTTRNTIYF. The nucleotide sequence is TGCGCCAGCAGCCAAGAGGCCCCAGCCCGGACAACGAGAAACACCATATATTTT. The chain uses TRBV4-3 and TRBJ1-3; perhaps TRBD1 is the D gene, with 5 bases matching. For CDR1 and CDR2, the germline V gene lists LGHNA and YSLEER. The CDR3 measures 18 amino acids from cysteine to phenylalanine. This entry keeps only the CDR3 DNA: 54 bases, framed from base 1. Trimming removed 0 bases from V and 5 bases from J, leaving 20 bases between the germline ends.